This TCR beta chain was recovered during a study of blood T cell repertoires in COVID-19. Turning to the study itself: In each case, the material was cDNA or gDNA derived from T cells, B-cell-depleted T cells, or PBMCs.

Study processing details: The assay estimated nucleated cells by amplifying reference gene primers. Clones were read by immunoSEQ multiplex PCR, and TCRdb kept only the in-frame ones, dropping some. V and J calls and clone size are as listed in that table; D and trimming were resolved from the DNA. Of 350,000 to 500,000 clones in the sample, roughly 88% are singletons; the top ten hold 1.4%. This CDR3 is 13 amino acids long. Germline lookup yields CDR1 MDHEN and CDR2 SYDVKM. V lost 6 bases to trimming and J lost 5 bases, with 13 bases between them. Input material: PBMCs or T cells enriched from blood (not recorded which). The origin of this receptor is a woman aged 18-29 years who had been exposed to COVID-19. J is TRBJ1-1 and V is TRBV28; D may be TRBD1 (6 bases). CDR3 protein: CASRSRGRTEAFF. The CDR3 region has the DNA TGTGCCAGCAGGAGCAGGGGAAGAACTGAAGCTTTCTTT.